This T cell receptor (beta chain) was sequenced in a study of naive and memory T cell subsets. Two oligonucleotides, mixed equimolar, formed the beta constant-region primer covering TRBC1 and TRBC2. The ligated cDNA underwent four PCR rounds using SP2 and nested alpha and beta constant-region primers. TCRdb ran MiXCR on the UMI-ligation and nested PCR reads and lists one entry per CDR3 protein. There are more than 100,000 distinct CDR3 sequences in the sample; 36% occur only once, and around 0.92% lies in the top ten. The CDR3 consists of 16 residues. V lost 3 bases and J lost 2, with 14 bases in between. Germline V CDR1 and CDR2: SGDLS, YYNGEE. This clonotype has a handful of counts.

The sequenced sample consisted of central memory CD4+ T cells from blood. This receptor was identified in a human donor in good health. This sequence joins TRBV9 and TRBJ1-4; D is ambiguous. The CDR3 reads CASSARQALTNEKLFF. CDR3 DNA: TGTGCCAGCAGCGCGCGGCAGGCTCTCACTAATGAAAAACTGTTTTTT.